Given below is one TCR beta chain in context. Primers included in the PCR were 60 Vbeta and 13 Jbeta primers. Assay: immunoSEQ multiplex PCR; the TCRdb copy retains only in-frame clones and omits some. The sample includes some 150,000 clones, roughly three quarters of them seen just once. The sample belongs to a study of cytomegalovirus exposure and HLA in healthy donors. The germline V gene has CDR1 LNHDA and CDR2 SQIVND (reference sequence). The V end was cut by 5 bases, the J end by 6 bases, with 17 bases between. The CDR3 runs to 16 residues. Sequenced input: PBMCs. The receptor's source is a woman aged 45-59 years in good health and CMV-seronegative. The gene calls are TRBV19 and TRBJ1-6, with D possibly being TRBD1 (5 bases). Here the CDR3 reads CASSSSTANINSPLHF. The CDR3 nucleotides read TGTGCCAGTAGTTCTTCGACAGCAAACATTAATTCACCCCTCCACTTT.